This T cell receptor (beta chain) was obtained from a study of post-analysis software for immune sequencing data. Study at large: Both relapsing-remitting and secondary progressive multiple sclerosis featured among the disease courses, as did progressive-relapsing multiple sclerosis.

About this clonotype itself: Antigen specificity is unknown.

Notes on the study in general: Higher frequency in patients than in controls was seen for five TRBV segments, with TRBV5-6, TRBV5-1 and TRBV20-1 among them. Strong co-clustering by F measure was seen for same-batch samples. Significantly decreased normalized Chao1 diversity was recorded for multiple sclerosis patients relative to controls.

The germline V and J ends were trimmed by 6 bases and 5 bases, with 13 bases remaining between them. Germline V CDR1 and CDR2: MGHRA, YSYEKL. The CDR3 runs to 13 residues. Prepared TCR beta cDNA libraries contained unique molecular identifiers. Approximately 500,000 cDNA molecules were recovered from an input of about 0.9 to 10 million T cells. TCRdb fed the PCR reads into MiXCR, producing one record per CDR3 protein. The profile covers a few hundred thousand distinct CDR3 sequences, with less than 45% appearing a single time and about 12% taken by the ten largest. Sequenced sample: blood. This TCR was sampled from a girl between 10 and 17 years old with multiple sclerosis. The chain uses TRBV4-1 and TRBJ1-1; TRBD1 might be the D (6 bases). The CDR3 is CASRTQGKTEAFF. The CDR3 nucleotides are TGCGCCAGCAGAACACAGGGCAAAACTGAAGCTTTCTTT.